The entry below gives a single TCR beta chain sequence along with its context. Its antigen is unidentified. This sample stems from a study of shared clonotypes between healthy human individuals. Positive CCR7 selection of CD45RO-negative cells yielded the naive CD8 cells, and terminally differentiated effector memory CD45RA+ cells were excluded. Execution of the assay was at deep level. Tens of thousands of T cell genomes, or roughly 180 ng DNA, went into the sorted-subset replicate PCRs. Repertoires were generated with immunoSEQ multiplex PCR, while TCRdb's copy carries only in-frame clones and drops some. In the table there are millions of clones, about 95% of which are singletons. V lost 5 bases and J 7 bases, leaving 14 bases between the germline ends. This CDR3 spans 13 amino acids. CDR1 is MDHEN and CDR2 is SYDVKM in the germline V gene. Study conclusions and caveats: Sharing across a handful of donors was seen in roughly 5% of naive CD4 clonotypes. Non-shared clonotypes had lower generation probabilities than those shared by all four donors.

The receptor's source is a man aged 18-30 years in good health. The sample was naive CD8+ T cells sorted from blood. The chain joins TRBV28 to TRBJ1-2; weak D call: TRBD1 (6 bases). DNA for the CDR3: TGTGCCAGCAGTCAACAGGGTGCTGCTGGCTACACCTTC. Translation: CASSQQGAAGYTF.